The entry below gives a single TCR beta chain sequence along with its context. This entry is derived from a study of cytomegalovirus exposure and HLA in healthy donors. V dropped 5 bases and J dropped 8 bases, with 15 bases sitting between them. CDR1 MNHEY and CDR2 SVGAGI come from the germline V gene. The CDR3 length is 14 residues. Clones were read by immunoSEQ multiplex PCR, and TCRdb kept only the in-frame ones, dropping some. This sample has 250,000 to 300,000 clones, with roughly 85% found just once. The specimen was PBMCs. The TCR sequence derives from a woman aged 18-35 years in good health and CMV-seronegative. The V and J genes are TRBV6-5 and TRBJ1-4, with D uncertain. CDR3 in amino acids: CASSAGPRGEKLFF. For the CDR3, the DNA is TGTGCCAGCAGTGCAGGTCCGCGGGGAGAAAAACTGTTTTTT.